The entry below gives a single T cell receptor beta chain sequence along with its context. Antigen: not known. These data originate in a study of T cells expressing NK-cell markers. General study results and limits: In a few donors, dominant clonotypes made up roughly 28.3-65% of CD3+CD56-NKG2C+ cells.

UMI-tagged 5'RACE template switching yielded the TCR beta cDNA. TCRdb reprocessed the 5' RACE reads and keeps a single row for each CDR3 protein, giving no DNA. Its table records roughly 420,000 distinct CDR3 sequences. CDR3 length: 16 amino acids. Germline CDR1 and CDR2: MGHRA and YSYEKL. V and J are TRBV4-1 and TRBJ2-1. Material: blood T cells: a sorted CD56 or NKG2C T cell subset, CD4+ or CD8+ T cells, or bulk PBMC T cells (not recorded which). The clonotype comes from a woman between 18 and 70 years old in good health. The CDR3 region is CASSQDSGGSYNEQFF.